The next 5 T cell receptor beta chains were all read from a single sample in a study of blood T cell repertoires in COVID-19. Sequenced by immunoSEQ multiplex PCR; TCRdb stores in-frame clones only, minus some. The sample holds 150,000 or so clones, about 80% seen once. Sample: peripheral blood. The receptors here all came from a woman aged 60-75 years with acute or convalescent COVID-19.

The CDR3 region is CASSVGASGRLVNEQFF. The CDR3 DNA reads as TGTGCCAGCAGCGTAGGTGCTAGCGGGAGGTTAGTCAATGAGCAGTTCTTC. J is TRBJ2-1 and V is TRBV9, with 11 bases lining up with TRBD2. This CDR3 spans 17 amino acids. Germline V CDR1 and CDR2: SGDLS, YYNGEE. The V and J ends lost 0 bases and 6 bases, in that order; junction bases with no gene match: 8.

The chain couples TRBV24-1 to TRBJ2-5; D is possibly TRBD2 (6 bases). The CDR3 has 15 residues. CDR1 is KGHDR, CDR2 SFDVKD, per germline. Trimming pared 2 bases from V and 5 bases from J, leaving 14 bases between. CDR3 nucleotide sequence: TGTGCCACCAGTGATTCCCTGACCGGAGGGGAGACCCAGTACTTC. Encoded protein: CATSDSLTGGETQYF.

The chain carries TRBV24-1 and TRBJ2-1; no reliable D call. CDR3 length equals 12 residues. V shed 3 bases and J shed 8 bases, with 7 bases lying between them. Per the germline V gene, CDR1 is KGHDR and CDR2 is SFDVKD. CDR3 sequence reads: CATSDHGYEQFF. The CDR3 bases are TGTGCCACCAGTGATCACGGGTATGAGCAGTTCTTC.

CDR3 nucleotide sequence: TGTGCCAGTAGAACAGGGGCCCTGGCAAGGACTGAAGCTTTCTTT. This gives the protein CASRTGALARTEAFF. The V and J genes are TRBV19 and TRBJ1-1; 7 bases are shared with TRBD1. In germline, CDR1 is LNHDA, CDR2 SQIVND (reference sequence). Trimming removed 6 bases from V and 5 bases from J; junction bases left unmatched: 12. The CDR3 spans 15 residues. The full variable domain, rest sourced from reference TRBV19 and TRBJ1-1, is DGGITQSPKYLFRKEGQNVTLSCEQNLNHDAMYWYRQDPGQGLRLIYYSQIVNDFQKGDIAEGYSVSREKKESFPLTVTSAQKNPTAFYLCASRTGALARTEAFFGQGTRLTVV.

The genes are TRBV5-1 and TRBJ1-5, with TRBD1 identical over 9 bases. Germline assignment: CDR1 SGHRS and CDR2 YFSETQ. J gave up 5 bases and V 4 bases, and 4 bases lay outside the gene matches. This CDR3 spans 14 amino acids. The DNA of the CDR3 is TGCGCCAGCAGCCCGGGACAGGGATATCAGCCCCAGCATTTT. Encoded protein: CASSPGQGYQPQHF.